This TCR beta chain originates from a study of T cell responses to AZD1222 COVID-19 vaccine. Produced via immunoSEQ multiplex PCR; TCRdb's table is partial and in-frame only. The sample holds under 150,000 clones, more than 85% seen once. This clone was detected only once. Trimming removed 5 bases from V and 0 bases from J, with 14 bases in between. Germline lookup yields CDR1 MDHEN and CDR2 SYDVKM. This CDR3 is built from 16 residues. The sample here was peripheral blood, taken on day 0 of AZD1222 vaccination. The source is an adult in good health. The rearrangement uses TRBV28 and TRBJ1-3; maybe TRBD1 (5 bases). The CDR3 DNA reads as TGTGCCAGCAGTCCCCCCGGGAGGGGCTCTGGAAACACCATATATTTT. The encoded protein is CASSPPGRGSGNTIYF.